Included here is one T cell receptor (beta chain) sequence, with context. The sample originates from a study of OX40 agonist ivuxolimab in advanced cancers. Whole-study context: An anti-OX40 (CD134) antibody with agonistic activity, ivuxolimab, was administered to patients. Patients assigned to dose escalation were diagnosed with hepatocellular carcinoma, melanoma, renal cell or head and neck cancer. Participants could have had prior anti-PD-1, anti-PD-L1 or anti-CTLA-4 therapy, and about 37% had some.

Sampling times: baseline, cycle 4 day 1, cycle 7 day 1. TCRdb's copy holds only in-frame clones and misses some; the assay was immunoSEQ multiplex PCR. The table has some 80,000 clones, 84% seen once. The germline V and J ends were trimmed by 3 bases and 0 bases, with 11 bases remaining between them. The CDR3 is 15 amino acids. Germline loops: CDR1 KGHSH, CDR2 LQKENI. The J gene is TRBJ1-1, the V gene TRBV18; D is perhaps TRBD1 (6 bases). The receptor's source is an adult with an advanced solid tumor such as melanoma, head and neck, liver or kidney cancer. The specimen comprised CD4+ or CD8+ T cells sorted from blood, sampled in a trial of the OX40 agonist ivuxolimab. The chain's CDR3 is CASSPPGGLNTEAFF. The CDR3 region has the DNA TGTGCCAGCTCACCCCCCGGGGGGCTGAACACTGAAGCTTTCTTT.